The 10 T cell receptor beta chains below come from one sample, sequenced in a study of shared clonotypes between healthy human individuals. Assay used: immunoSEQ multiplex PCR; TCRdb lists only in-frame clones, some missing. In the table there are about 2.3 million clones, approximately 93% of which are singletons. Sequencing was carried out using naive CD4+ T cells from PBMCs. Subset defined: CD45RA+ positively selected. These receptor sequences come from a man younger than 35 in good health. Some clones in this sample may be carry-over from other donors' samples.

The chain couples TRBV6-1 to TRBJ2-5; no clear D. This CDR3 has 13 amino acids. Germline V gives CDR1 MNHNS, CDR2 SASEGT. Between the trimmed V and J ends, which lost 4 bases and 5 bases, there was a span of 11 bases. The CDR3 nucleotides read TGTGCCAGCAGTGTCTTGGCAGAGGAGACCCAGTACTTC. Translation gives CASSVLAEETQYF.

J is TRBJ2-7 and V is TRBV14; 12 positions match TRBD1. The V gene's germline CDR1 is SGHDN and CDR2 FVKESK. The CDR3 length is 16 residues. V dropped 2 bases and J dropped 6; count of bases not matched to a gene: 8. The CDR3 nucleotides read TGTGCCAGCAGCCAACACACCGGGACAGGGGGCTTCGAGCAGTACTTC. Translated: CASSQHTGTGGFEQYF.

The chain employs TRBV28 and TRBJ1-4; perhaps TRBD1 as D (6 bases). The CDR3 is 15 residues long. The germline gives CDR1 MDHEN, CDR2 SYDVKM. V was pared by 8 bases and J by 5 bases, with 18 bases between. For the CDR3, the DNA is TGTGCCAGCGGAACCCGACAGGCCCGAAATGAAAAACTGTTTTTT. Protein sequence: CASGTRQARNEKLFF.

About this clone: This same CDR3 is encoded by further DNA sequences in the sample. The chain uses TRBV6-5 and TRBJ2-3, with D perhaps TRBD2 (6 bases). With 2 bases removed from V and 6 bases from J, the gap between germline ends came to 15 bases. CDR1 is MNHEY and CDR2 is SVGAGI in the germline V gene. The CDR3 extends over 15 amino acids. CDR3 loop: CASSYQPGVPDTQYF. The CDR3 nucleotides are TGTGCCAGCAGTTACCAACCGGGAGTCCCGGATACGCAGTATTTT.

Of note for this clone: The same CDR3 is also encoded by other DNA sequences in this sample. The J gene is TRBJ1-1, the V gene TRBV28; 7 bases map to TRBD1. V shed 3 bases, J shed 10 bases, and the junction held 8 bases outside the gene matches. The CDR3 is 13 residues long. Germline values: CDR1 MDHEN, CDR2 SYDVKM. The CDR3: CASSLRQGLGAFF. The DNA of the CDR3 is TGTGCCAGCAGTTTGCGACAGGGCTTGGGAGCTTTCTTT.

This clone was detected only a few times. The same CDR3 is also encoded by other DNA sequences in this sample. The chain uses TRBV6-5 and TRBJ1-5; no clear D gene. Trimming took 5 bases from V and 3 from J, leaving 5 bases between them. The CDR3 totals 12 residues. Germline V gene lookup returns CDR1 MNHEY and CDR2 SVGAGI. The CDR3 spells CASSGPNQPQHF. As DNA, the CDR3 is TGTGCCAGCAGTGGTCCCAATCAGCCCCAGCATTTT.

This sequence joins TRBV18 and TRBJ1-2; 12 bases align to TRBD1. The V segment lost 3 bases and the J segment 6 bases; nucleotides outside the gene matches: 2. CDR1 is KGHSH, CDR2 LQKENI, per germline. This CDR3 contains 14 residues. Here the CDR3 reads CASSPGQGADGYTF. CDR3 sequence (DNA): TGTGCCAGCTCACCGGGACAGGGGGCCGATGGCTACACCTTC. The full variable domain, its missing parts supplied by reference TRBV18 and TRBJ1-2, is NAGVMQNPRHLVRRRGQEARLRCSPMKGHSHVYWYRQLPEEGLKFMVYLQKENIIDESGMPKERFSAEFPKEGPSILRIQQVVRGDSAAYFCASSPGQGADGYTFGSGTRLTVV.

J is TRBJ2-5 and V is TRBV2; D is tentatively TRBD1 or TRBD2 (5 bases each). Germline CDR1 and CDR2: SNHLY and FYNNEI. This CDR3 has 15 amino acids. V was trimmed by 6 bases and J by 3 bases, leaving 17 bases between them. The CDR3 is CASSKGPQREETQYF. The CDR3 nucleotides are TGTGCCAGCAGCAAGGGACCGCAACGCGAAGAGACCCAGTACTTC.

The rearrangement uses TRBV6-1 and TRBJ2-7; a weak D match, TRBD1 (6 bases). Per the germline V gene, CDR1 is MNHNS and CDR2 is SASEGT. CDR3 length equals 14 residues. V dropped 6 bases and J dropped 2 bases, with 14 bases sitting between them. CDR3 in DNA: TGTGCCAGCAGGGTTAGGGGGAGTACCTACGAGCAGTACTTC. It encodes CASRVRGSTYEQYF.

This chain links TRBV19 with TRBJ2-1; the match to TRBD1 covers 10 bases. V trimming: 6 bases; J trimming: 6 bases; junction bases outside the gene matches: 5. The germline gives CDR1 LNHDA, CDR2 SQIVND (reference sequence). This CDR3 contains 14 residues. CDR3 protein: CASSPGQGTNEQFF. For the CDR3, the DNA is TGTGCCAGTAGCCCGGGACAGGGGACCAATGAGCAGTTCTTC.